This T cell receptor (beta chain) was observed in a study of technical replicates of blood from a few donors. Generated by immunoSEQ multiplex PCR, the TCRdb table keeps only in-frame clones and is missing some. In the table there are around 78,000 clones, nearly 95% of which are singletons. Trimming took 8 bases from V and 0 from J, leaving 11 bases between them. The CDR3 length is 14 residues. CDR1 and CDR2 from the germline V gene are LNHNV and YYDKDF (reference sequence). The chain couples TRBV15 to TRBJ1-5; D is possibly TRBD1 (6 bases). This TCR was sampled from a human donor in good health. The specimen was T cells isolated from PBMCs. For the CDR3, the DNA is TGTGCCACCCCCAGGGGAAATAGCAATCAGCCCCAGCATTTT. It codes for CATPRGNSNQPQHF.